The source of this TCR beta chain is a study of blood T cell repertoires in COVID-19. For the study at large: Samples taken during acute and convalescent COVID-19 were collected in the United States, Italy and Spain. Sources were T cells, B-cell-depleted T cells, or PBMCs; the material itself was cDNA or gDNA.

Deletions cut 10 bases from V and 4 bases from J, with 11 bases between. This CDR3 is 12 amino acids long. CDR1 is LNHDA and CDR2 is SQIVND in the germline V gene (reference sequence). This clone was picked up a small number of times. Original analysis: Reference gene primers were amplified, and this amplification served to estimate nucleated cell counts. The repertoire was sequenced with immunoSEQ multiplex PCR; TCRdb's copy has only in-frame clones and lacks some. V and J calls and clone size come straight from that table; D and trimming were deduced from the DNA. Among some 140,000 clones, approximately 79% were seen once, and the ten largest hold 3.5% to 4.5%.

Input material: peripheral blood. This TCR was recovered from a man in his 60s with acute or convalescent COVID-19. V gene TRBV19 combines with J gene TRBJ1-5; D gene uncertain. For the CDR3, the DNA is TGTGCCACATCTGAGGATAATCAGCCCCAGCATTTT. This sequence encodes CATSEDNQPQHF.